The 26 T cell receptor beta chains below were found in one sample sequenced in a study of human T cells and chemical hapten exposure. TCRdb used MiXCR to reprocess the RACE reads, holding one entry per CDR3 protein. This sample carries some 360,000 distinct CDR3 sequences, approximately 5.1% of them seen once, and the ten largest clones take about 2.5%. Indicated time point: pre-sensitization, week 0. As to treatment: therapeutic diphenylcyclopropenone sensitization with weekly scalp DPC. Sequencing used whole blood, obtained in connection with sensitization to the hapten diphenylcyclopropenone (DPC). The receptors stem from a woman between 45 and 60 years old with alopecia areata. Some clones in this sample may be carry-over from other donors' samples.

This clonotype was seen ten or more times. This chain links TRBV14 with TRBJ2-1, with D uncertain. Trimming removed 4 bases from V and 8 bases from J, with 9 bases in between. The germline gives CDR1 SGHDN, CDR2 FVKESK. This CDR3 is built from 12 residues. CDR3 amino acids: CASSPTRHEQFF. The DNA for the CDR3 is TGTGCCAGCAGCCCGACTCGCCATGAGCAGTTCTTC.

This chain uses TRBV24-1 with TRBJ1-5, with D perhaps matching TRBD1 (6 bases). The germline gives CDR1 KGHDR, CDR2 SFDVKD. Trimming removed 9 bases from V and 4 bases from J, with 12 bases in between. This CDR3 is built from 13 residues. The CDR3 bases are TGTGCCACCCGGGGGGCGGGTAATCAGCCCCAGCATTTT. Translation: CATRGAGNQPQHF.

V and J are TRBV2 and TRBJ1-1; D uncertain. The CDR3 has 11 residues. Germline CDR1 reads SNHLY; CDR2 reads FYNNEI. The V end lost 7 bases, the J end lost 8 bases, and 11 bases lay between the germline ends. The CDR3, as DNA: TGTGCCAGCACCCGGGATGGAGAAGCTTTCTTT. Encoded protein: CASTRDGEAFF.

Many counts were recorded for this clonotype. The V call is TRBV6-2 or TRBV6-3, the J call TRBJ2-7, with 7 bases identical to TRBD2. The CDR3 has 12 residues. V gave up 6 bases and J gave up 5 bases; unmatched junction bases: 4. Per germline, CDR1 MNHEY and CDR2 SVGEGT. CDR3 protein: CASRLARDEQYF. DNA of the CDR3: TGTGCCAGCAGACTAGCGAGGGACGAGCAGTACTTC.

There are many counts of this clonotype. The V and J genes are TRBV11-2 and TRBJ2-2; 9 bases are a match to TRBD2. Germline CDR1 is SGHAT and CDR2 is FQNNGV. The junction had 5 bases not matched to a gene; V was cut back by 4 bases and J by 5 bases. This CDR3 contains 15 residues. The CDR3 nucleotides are TGTGCCAGCAGCTCGGCTAGCGGGAATACCGGGGAGCTGTTTTTT. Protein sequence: CASSSASGNTGELFF.

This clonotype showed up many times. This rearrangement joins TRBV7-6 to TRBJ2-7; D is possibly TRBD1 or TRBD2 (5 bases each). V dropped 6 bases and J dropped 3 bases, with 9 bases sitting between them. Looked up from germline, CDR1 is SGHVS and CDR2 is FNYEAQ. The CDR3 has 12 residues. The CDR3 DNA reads TGTGCCAGCAGTTGGGACGGCTACGAGCAGTACTTC. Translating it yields CASSWDGYEQYF.

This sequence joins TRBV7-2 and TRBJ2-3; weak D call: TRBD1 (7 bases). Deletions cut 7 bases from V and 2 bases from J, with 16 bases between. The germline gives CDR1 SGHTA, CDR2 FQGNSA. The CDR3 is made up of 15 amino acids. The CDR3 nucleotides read TGTGCCAGCACCTCAGGGGGGCACTCCACAGATACGCAGTATTTT. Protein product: CASTSGGHSTDTQYF.

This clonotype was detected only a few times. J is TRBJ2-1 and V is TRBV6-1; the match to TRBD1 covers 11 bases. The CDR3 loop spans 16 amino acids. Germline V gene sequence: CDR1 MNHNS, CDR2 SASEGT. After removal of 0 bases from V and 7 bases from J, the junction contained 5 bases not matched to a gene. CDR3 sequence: CASSEALGTGGNEQFF. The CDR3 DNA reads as TGTGCCAGCAGTGAAGCGCTGGGGACAGGGGGGAATGAGCAGTTCTTC.

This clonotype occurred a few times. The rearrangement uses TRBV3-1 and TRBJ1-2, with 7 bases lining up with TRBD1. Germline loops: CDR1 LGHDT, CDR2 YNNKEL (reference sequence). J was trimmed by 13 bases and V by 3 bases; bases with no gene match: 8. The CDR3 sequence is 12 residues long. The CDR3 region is CASSQMTGLLTF. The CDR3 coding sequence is TGTGCCAGCAGCCAGATGACAGGGTTGCTCACCTTC.

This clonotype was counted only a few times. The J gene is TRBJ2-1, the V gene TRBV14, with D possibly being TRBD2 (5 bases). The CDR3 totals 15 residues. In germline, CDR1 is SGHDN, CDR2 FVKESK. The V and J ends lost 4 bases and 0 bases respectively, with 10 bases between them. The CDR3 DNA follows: TGTGCCAGCAGCCCGTGGGAGCCCTCCTACAATGAGCAGTTCTTC. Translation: CASSPWEPSYNEQFF.

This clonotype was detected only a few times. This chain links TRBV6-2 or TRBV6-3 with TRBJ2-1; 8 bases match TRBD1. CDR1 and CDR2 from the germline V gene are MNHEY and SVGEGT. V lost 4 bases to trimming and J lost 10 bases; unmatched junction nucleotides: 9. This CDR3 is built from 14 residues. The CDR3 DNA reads TGTGCCAGCAGTTCCTATCCGGACAGGGTGGAGCAGTTCTTC. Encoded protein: CASSSYPDRVEQFF.

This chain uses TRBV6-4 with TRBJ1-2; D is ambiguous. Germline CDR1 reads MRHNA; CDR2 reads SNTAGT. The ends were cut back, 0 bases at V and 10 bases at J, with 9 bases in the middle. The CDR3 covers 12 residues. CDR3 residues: CASSDSTSSYTF. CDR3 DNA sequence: TGTGCCAGCAGTGACTCCACATCGTCCTACACCTTC.

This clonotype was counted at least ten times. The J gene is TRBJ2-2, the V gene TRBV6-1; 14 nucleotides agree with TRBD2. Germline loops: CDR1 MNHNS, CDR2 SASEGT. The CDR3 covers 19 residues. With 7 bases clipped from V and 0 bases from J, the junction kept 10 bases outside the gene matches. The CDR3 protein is CASTSSRGLAGANTGELFF. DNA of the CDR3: TGTGCCAGCACTTCTTCTCGGGGACTAGCGGGAGCGAACACCGGGGAGCTGTTTTTT.

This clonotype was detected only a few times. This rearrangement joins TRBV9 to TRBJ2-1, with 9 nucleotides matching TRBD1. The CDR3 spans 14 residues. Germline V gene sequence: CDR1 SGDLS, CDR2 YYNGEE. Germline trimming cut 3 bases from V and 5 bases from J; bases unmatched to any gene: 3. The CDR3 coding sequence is TGTGCCAGCAGCGCGGGACAGGGCCACAATGAGCAGTTCTTC. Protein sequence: CASSAGQGHNEQFF.

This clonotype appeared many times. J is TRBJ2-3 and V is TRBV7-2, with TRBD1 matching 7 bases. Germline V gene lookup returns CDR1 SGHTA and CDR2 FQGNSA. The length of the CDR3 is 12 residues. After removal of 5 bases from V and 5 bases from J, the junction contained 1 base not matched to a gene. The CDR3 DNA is TGTGCCAGCAGCGGGGACAGAGATACGCAGTATTTT. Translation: CASSGDRDTQYF. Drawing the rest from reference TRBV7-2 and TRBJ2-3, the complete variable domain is GAGVSQSPSNKVTEKGKDVELRCDPISGHTALYWYRQSLGQGLEFLIYFQGNSAPDKSGLPSDRFSAERTGGSVSTLTIQRTQQEDSAVYLCASSGDRDTQYFGPGTRLTVL.

The CDR3 DNA follows: TGTGCCAGCAGTCTCCCTGCCGGGGCTAGGTACTATGGCTACACCTTC. Amino acids: CASSLPAGARYYGYTF. The V and J genes are TRBV12-3 or TRBV12-4 and TRBJ1-2, with D perhaps matching TRBD1 (5 bases). The V end lost 5 bases, the J end lost 3 bases, and 19 bases lay between the germline ends. The CDR3 is made up of 16 amino acids.

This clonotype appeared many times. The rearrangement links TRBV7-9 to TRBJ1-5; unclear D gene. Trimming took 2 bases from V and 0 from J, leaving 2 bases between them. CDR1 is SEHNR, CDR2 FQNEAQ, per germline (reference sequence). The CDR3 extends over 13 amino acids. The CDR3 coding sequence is TGTGCCAGCAGCTTAAATAGCAATCAGCCCCAGCATTTT. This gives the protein CASSLNSNQPQHF.

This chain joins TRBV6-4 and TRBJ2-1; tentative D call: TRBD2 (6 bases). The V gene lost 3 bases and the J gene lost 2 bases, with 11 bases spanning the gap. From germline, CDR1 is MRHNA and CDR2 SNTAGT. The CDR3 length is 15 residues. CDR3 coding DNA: TGTGCCAGCAGTGAAGACCCTAGCGCCTACAATGAGCAGTTCTTC. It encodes CASSEDPSAYNEQFF.

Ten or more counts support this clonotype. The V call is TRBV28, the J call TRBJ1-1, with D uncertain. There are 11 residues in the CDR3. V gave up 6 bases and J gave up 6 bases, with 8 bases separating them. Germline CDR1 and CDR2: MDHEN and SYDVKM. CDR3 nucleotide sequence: TGTGCCAGCAGGTATTTGTCTGAAGCTTTCTTT. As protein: CASRYLSEAFF.

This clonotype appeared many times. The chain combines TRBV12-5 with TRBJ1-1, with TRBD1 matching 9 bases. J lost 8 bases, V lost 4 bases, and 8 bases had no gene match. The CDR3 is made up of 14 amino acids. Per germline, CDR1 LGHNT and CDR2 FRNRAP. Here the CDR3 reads CASGSGDRVGEAFF. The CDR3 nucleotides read TGTGCTAGTGGTTCGGGGGACAGGGTTGGGGAAGCTTTCTTT.

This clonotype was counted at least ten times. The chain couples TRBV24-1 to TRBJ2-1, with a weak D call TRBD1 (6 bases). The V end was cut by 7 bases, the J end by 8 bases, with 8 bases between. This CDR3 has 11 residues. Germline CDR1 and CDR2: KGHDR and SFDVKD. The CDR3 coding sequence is TGTGCCACCAGCAGGGGCTATGAGCAGTTCTTC. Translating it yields CATSRGYEQFF.

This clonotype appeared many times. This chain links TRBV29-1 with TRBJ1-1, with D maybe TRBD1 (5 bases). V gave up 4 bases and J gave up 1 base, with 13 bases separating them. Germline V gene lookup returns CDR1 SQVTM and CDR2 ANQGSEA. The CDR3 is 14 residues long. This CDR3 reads CSVGGTRTNTEAFF. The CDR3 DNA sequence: TGCAGCGTTGGCGGGACCCGCACGAACACTGAAGCTTTCTTT.

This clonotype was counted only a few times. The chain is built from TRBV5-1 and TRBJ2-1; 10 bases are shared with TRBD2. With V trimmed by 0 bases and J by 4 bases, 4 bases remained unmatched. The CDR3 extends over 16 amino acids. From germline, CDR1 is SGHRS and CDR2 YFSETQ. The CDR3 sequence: CASSLAGLAPYNEQFF. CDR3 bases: TGCGCCAGCAGCTTGGCGGGACTAGCGCCTTACAATGAGCAGTTCTTC.

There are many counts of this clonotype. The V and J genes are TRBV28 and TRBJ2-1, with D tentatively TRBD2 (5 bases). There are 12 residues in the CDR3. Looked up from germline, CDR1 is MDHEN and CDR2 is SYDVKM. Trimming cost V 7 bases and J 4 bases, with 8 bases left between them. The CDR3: CASTRGYNEQFF. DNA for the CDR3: TGTGCCAGCACCCGAGGGTACAATGAGCAGTTCTTC.

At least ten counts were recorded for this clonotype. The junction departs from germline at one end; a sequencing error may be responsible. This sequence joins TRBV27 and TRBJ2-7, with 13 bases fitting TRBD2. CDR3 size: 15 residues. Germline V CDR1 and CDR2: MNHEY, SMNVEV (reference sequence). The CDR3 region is CASSPGLAGTYEQYF. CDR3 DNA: TGCGCCAGCAGCCCGGGACTAGCGGGGACCTACGAGCAGTACTTC.

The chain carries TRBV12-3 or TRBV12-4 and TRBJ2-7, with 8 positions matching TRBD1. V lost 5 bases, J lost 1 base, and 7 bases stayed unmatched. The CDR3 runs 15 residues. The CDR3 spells CASSVQGAGSYEQYF. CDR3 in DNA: TGTGCCAGCAGTGTCCAGGGGGCAGGGTCCTACGAGCAGTACTTC.